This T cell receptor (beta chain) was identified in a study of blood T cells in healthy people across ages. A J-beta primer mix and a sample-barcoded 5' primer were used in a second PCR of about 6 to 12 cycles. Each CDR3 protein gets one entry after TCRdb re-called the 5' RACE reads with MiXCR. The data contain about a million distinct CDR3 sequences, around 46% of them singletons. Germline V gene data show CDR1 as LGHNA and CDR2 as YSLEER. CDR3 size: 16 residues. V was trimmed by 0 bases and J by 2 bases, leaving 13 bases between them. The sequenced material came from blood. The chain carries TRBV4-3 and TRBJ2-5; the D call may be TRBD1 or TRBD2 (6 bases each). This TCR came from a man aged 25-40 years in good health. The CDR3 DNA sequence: TGCGCCAGCAGCCAAGATCCGTGGAGGGGGCAAGAGACCCAGTACTTC. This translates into CASSQDPWRGQETQYF.